The sequence of this T cell receptor beta chain was determined in a study of CD8 T cells in Susac syndrome. As for the study in general: Patients with Susac syndrome were therapy-naive, on corticosteroids, or on intravenous immunoglobulin alone at blood draw.

Random hexamers served to reverse transcribe roughly 0.5 to 1 ug RNA. TCRdb re-derived calls from the immunoSEQ multiplex PCR reads in MiXCR, one entry per CDR3 protein. The table has about 100,000 distinct CDR3 sequences, roughly 96% seen once. V was clipped by 0 bases and J by 8 bases, with 9 bases between them. Per the germline V gene, CDR1 is SGDLS and CDR2 is YYNGEE. The CDR3 spans 13 residues. The chain uses TRBV9 and TRBJ2-1; no definite D call. The clonotype comes from a human donor with Susac syndrome. Sample: CD8+ T cells from PBMCs. Written as DNA, the CDR3 is TGTGCCAGCAGCGTAGGAGTGGGGTATGAGCAGTTCTTC. Translating gives CASSVGVGYEQFF.